A selection of T cell receptor beta chains follows, all from one sample in a study of blood T cell repertoires in COVID-19. The assay was immunoSEQ multiplex PCR, and TCRdb's table has in-frame clones only and misses some. The data show 200,000 to 300,000 clones, 70% to 85% seen once. Material for sequencing was peripheral blood. The receptors shown here come from an elderly woman with acute or convalescent COVID-19. CDR3s include the opening cysteine and the closing phenylalanine or tryptophan.

j_call cdr3_length v_call cdr3_aa
TRBJ2-4 14 TRBV7-9 CASSLVRAKNIQYF
TRBJ2-1 17 TRBV4-2 CASSQGFGGGDGNEQFF
TRBJ1-1 14 TRBV19 CASSIRQGGTEAFF
TRBJ2-1 16 TRBV20-1 CSASLPRGGAYNEQFF
TRBJ1-2 16 TRBV27 CASSLRGDVANYGYTF
TRBJ2-7 15 TRBV6-5 CASSLRGDSSYEQYF
TRBJ2-5 16 TRBV9 CASSVAGSPAVETQYF
TRBJ1-2 13 TRBV19 CASRQGPLYGYTF
TRBJ1-3 14 TRBV13 CASSVRTGVNTIYF
TRBJ2-3 18 TRBV27 CASSQPPRLAGRTDTQYF
TRBJ2-3 15 TRBV5-4 CASSLNGQRTDTQYF
TRBJ2-7 16 TRBV6-2/TRBV6-3 CASGPRGGGVSYEQYF
TRBJ2-7 14 TRBV4-3 CASRRDTSSYEQYF
TRBJ1-3 15 TRBV7-2 CASSLSGTGSLTIYF
TRBJ2-1 13 TRBV5-6 CASSLSAGGEQFF
TRBJ2-2 18 TRBV19 CASSIAGSGEWNTGELFF
TRBJ2-7 15 TRBV2 CASRRTSGGLYEQYF
TRBJ2-2 17 TRBV9 CASSAATDRGVTGELFF
TRBJ2-5 15 TRBV11-2 CASSLGGGVQETQYF
TRBJ2-5 20 TRBV30 CAWSGGLWTSGKHVQETQYF
TRBJ1-2 15 TRBV5-6 CASSRGGLSYYGYTF
TRBJ1-2 14 TRBV7-2 CASSLAQISYGYTF
TRBJ2-6 16 TRBV4-2 CASSQASSSGANVLTF
TRBJ1-1 15 TRBV18 CASSLHHLPNTEAFF
TRBJ1-5 16 TRBV6-1 CASSAITGGSFQPQHF
TRBJ2-7 15 TRBV2 CASSVTGTGFYEQYF
TRBJ1-1 15 TRBV4-1 CASSPHGGRATEAFF
TRBJ1-2 13 TRBV6-1 CASSEFGGSGYTF
TRBJ1-3 15 TRBV7-9 CASSLRQGAGNTIYF
TRBJ1-1 15 TRBV6-6 CASTPAWTSNTEAFF
TRBJ2-1 13 TRBV29-1 CSGSSGTYNEQFF
TRBJ1-2 13 TRBV11-2 CASSFRGIGGYTF
TRBJ1-5 15 TRBV6-5 CASKVGGSSNQPQHF
TRBJ1-5 13 TRBV3-1/TRBV3-2 CASSQGSRQPQHF
TRBJ1-1 16 TRBV4-1 CASSQDWGQLNTEAFF
TRBJ2-1 16 TRBV7-2 CASSLIAGSLYNEQFF
TRBJ2-2 16 TRBV24-1 CATSDSGTGNTGELFF
TRBJ1-1 13 TRBV3-1/TRBV3-2 CASSQWLNTEAFF
TRBJ1-5 15 TRBV19 CASRYRVDSNQPQHF
TRBJ2-1 16 TRBV7-9 CASSPITSFGRNEQFF
TRBJ2-7 15 TRBV5-1 CASRRTSGGAYEQYF
TRBJ1-1 17 TRBV6-2/TRBV6-3 CASSYGQIGWMNTEAFF
TRBJ2-5 17 TRBV19 CASSIGSGTRVQETQYF
TRBJ1-2 14 TRBV5-1 CASSSGQGAPGYTF
TRBJ1-4 16 TRBV6-5 CASSYSGTANNEKLFF
TRBJ2-3 13 TRBV3-1/TRBV3-2 CASSHGQEYTQYF
TRBJ2-1 13 TRBV4-1 CASSRFRGEEQFF
TRBJ1-6 16 TRBV9 CASSPIGVSYNSPLHF
TRBJ1-5 15 TRBV9 CASSAGPAGDQPQHF
TRBJ2-3 12 TRBV6-5 CASSTTRDTQYF
TRBJ2-1 16 TRBV4-1 CASSRGTSGGVNEQFF
TRBJ2-1 12 TRBV2 CASRDDRNEQFF
TRBJ2-7 18 TRBV7-2 CASSLRSLAGGPAYEQYF